The rows below give T cell receptor beta chains drawn from one sample of a study of shared clonotypes between healthy human individuals. The protocol was immunoSEQ multiplex PCR, while the TCRdb copy is restricted to in-frame clones and leaves out a portion. The repertoire includes more than 2 million clones, 90% to 95% of them detected once, and 0.1% to 0.15% sits in the top ten. Sample: naive CD4+ T cells sorted from blood. The receptor source for this set is a man in his late teens or twenties in good health. Both conserved end residues are part of each CDR3. Fields, in order: clone size, D gene, J gene, V gene, CDR3 DNA, CDR3 protein. The D gene is left open where the match is weak. Clone sizes are given selectively: once, few, many, or a class where the clone is expanded.

size: .; D: .; J: TRBJ1-1; V: TRBV28; DNA: TGTGCCAGCATAGAGCCCCTACGAAGGGAAGCTTTCTTT; CDR3: CASIEPLRREAFF
size: .; D: TRBD1; J: TRBJ1-4; V: TRBV18; DNA: TGTGCCAGCTCACCGAACACAGGGGGCAGTGAAAAACTGTTTTTT; CDR3: CASSPNTGGSEKLFF
size: .; D: TRBD1; J: TRBJ1-1; V: TRBV7-2; DNA: TGTGCCAGCAGCTTAGAGGGCAGGGGGATTGAGGCAGCTTTCTTT; CDR3: CASSLEGRGIEAAFF
size: .; D: .; J: TRBJ2-1; V: TRBV10-3; DNA: TGTGCCACCGCGGCCGATTTGAGAGCAGGCAATGAGCAGTTCTTC; CDR3: CATAADLRAGNEQFF
size: .; D: TRBD1; J: TRBJ2-5; V: TRBV5-6; DNA: TGTGCCAGCAGCTTACCCGGGACAGGTTTGATGGCCCAGTACTTC; CDR3: CASSLPGTGLMAQYF
size: .; D: .; J: TRBJ2-1; V: TRBV7-2; DNA: TGTGCCAGCAGCTTAGGGAGACCCTACAATGAGCAGTTCTTC; CDR3: CASSLGRPYNEQFF
size: once; D: .; J: TRBJ2-2; V: TRBV19; DNA: TGTGCCAGTAGTACCTATCAGGGGAACACCGGGGAGCTGTTTTTT; CDR3: CASSTYQGNTGELFF
size: .; D: .; J: TRBJ1-1; V: TRBV5-1; DNA: TGCGCCAGCAAGGAGCCGAACACTGAAGCTTTCTTT; CDR3: CASKEPNTEAFF
size: once; D: TRBD2; J: TRBJ2-2; V: TRBV2; DNA: TGTGCCAGCAGTGAGAAGCGGGGGAACACCGGGGAGCTGTTTTTT; CDR3: CASSEKRGNTGELFF
size: once; D: TRBD1; J: TRBJ2-6; V: TRBV5-1; DNA: TGCGCCAGCAGCTTGGCCGGACAGGGGGCGCCCGGGGCCAACGTCCTGACTTTC; CDR3: CASSLAGQGAPGANVLTF
size: .; D: .; J: TRBJ2-7; V: TRBV6-1; DNA: TGTGCCAGCAGTGAAATGGTGTTAGCCTCCTACGAGCAGTACTTC; CDR3: CASSEMVLASYEQYF
size: .; D: .; J: TRBJ2-3; V: TRBV19; DNA: TGTGCCAGTAGTCCAGTTGCCTCTAGCACAGATACGCAGTATTTT; CDR3: CASSPVASSTDTQYF
size: .; D: TRBD1; J: TRBJ1-2; V: TRBV5-6; DNA: TGTGCCAGCAGCCCCGCGGGACAGGGGTATGGCTACACCTTC; CDR3: CASSPAGQGYGYTF
size: .; D: TRBD1; J: TRBJ2-3; V: TRBV19; DNA: TGTGCCAGTAGTGCCGGACAGGGGAGGACAGATACGCAGTATTTT; CDR3: CASSAGQGRTDTQYF
size: once; D: .; J: TRBJ2-7; V: TRBV5-1; DNA: TGCGCCAAGAAGCGCCGAACAGGTTTCAACATCTACGAGCAGTACTTC; CDR3: CAKKRRTGFNIYEQYF
size: .; D: .; J: TRBJ1-2; V: TRBV6-1; DNA: TGTGCCAGCATTCGGACGGATAACTATGGCTACACCTTC; CDR3: CASIRTDNYGYTF
size: .; D: TRBD1; J: TRBJ2-7; V: TRBV11-1; DNA: TGTGCCAGCAGCCCCGACAGGGGGCTTGGCTACGAGCAGTACTTC; CDR3: CASSPDRGLGYEQYF
size: .; D: .; J: TRBJ1-2; V: TRBV9; DNA: TGTGCCAGCAGCGGCAGGGTAGACTATGGCTACACCTTC; CDR3: CASSGRVDYGYTF
size: .; D: TRBD1; J: TRBJ2-7; V: TRBV7-6; DNA: TGTGCCAGCAGCTTAGGACAGGGTACCGAGCAGTACTTC; CDR3: CASSLGQGTEQYF
size: .; D: .; J: TRBJ2-2; V: TRBV2; DNA: TGTGCCAGCAGTGAAAGTGAAGCCCCAAACGGGGAGCTGTTTTTT; CDR3: CASSESEAPNGELFF
size: .; D: .; J: TRBJ2-4; V: TRBV11-1; DNA: TGTGCCAGCAGCCAAGAAGGAGCCAAAAACATTCAGTACTTC; CDR3: CASSQEGAKNIQYF
size: .; D: .; J: TRBJ2-6; V: TRBV30; DNA: TGTGCCTGGAGTACTACTGGGGCCAACGTCCTGACTTTC; CDR3: CAWSTTGANVLTF
size: .; D: .; J: TRBJ1-6; V: TRBV11-2; DNA: TGTGCCAGCAGCTTAGAGGGCCTGGCGAATTCACCCCTCCACTTT; CDR3: CASSLEGLANSPLHF
size: .; D: TRBD1; J: TRBJ2-7; V: TRBV6-1; DNA: TGTGCCAGCACCTCGGACGGGACAGGGATCTACGAGCAGTACTTC; CDR3: CASTSDGTGIYEQYF
size: .; D: .; J: TRBJ2-3; V: TRBV7-2; DNA: TGTGCCAGCAGCTTAGGGGATTTAGCGGAGACAGATACGCAGTATTTT; CDR3: CASSLGDLAETDTQYF
size: .; D: .; J: TRBJ1-4; V: TRBV4-1; DNA: TGCGCCAGCAGCCAAGATGGTAGGGGTTGGGAAAAACTGTTTTTT; CDR3: CASSQDGRGWEKLFF
size: .; D: TRBD1; J: TRBJ1-4; V: TRBV13; DNA: TGTGCCAGCAGCGAACGGACAGGGGTGCTTGAAAAACTGTTTTTT; CDR3: CASSERTGVLEKLFF
size: .; D: .; J: TRBJ1-1; V: TRBV19; DNA: TGTGCCAGTAGTCCCCCGACAGACACTGAAGCTTTCTTT; CDR3: CASSPPTDTEAFF
size: .; D: .; J: TRBJ2-1; V: TRBV7-2; DNA: TGTGCCAGCAGCTTAGACCTGGGGTCATACAATGAGCAGTTCTTC; CDR3: CASSLDLGSYNEQFF
size: .; D: .; J: TRBJ2-7; V: TRBV19; DNA: TGTGCCAGTAGTCCGACCGCAAACTCCTACGAGCAGTACTTC; CDR3: CASSPTANSYEQYF
size: .; D: TRBD1; J: TRBJ2-7; V: TRBV7-2; DNA: TGTGCCAGCAGCCCTAGGGTATTCGGGACAGGGTATAACGAGCAGTACTTC; CDR3: CASSPRVFGTGYNEQYF
size: .; D: .; J: TRBJ2-7; V: TRBV7-2; DNA: TGTGCCAGCAGCTTAGCGGGAGTGGAGCAGTACTTC; CDR3: CASSLAGVEQYF
size: .; D: .; J: TRBJ2-1; V: TRBV6-6; DNA: TGTGCCAGCAGTTACCAACACAATGAGCAGTTCTTC; CDR3: CASSYQHNEQFF
size: .; D: TRBD1; J: TRBJ1-3; V: TRBV5-1; DNA: TGCGCCAGCAGTCTCACAGGACAGGGTGGAAACACCATATATTTT; CDR3: CASSLTGQGGNTIYF
size: .; D: .; J: TRBJ1-1; V: TRBV2; DNA: TGTGCCAGCAGTGAAGGGGGCGTTCGGACTGAAGCTTTCTTT; CDR3: CASSEGGVRTEAFF
size: .; D: .; J: TRBJ2-1; V: TRBV5-4; DNA: TGTGCCAGCAGCTTGGGTGGGACCGAACGTTCGGAGCAGTTCTTC; CDR3: CASSLGGTERSEQFF
size: .; D: TRBD1; J: TRBJ2-1; V: TRBV5-1; DNA: TGCGCCAGCGCGACAGGGGACGCTCTCTCCTACAATGAGCAGTTCTTC; CDR3: CASATGDALSYNEQFF
size: .; D: .; J: TRBJ2-5; V: TRBV27; DNA: TGTGCCAGCAGGCCGGTACAGGGAAAGTCGAAAGAGACCCAGTACTTC; CDR3: CASRPVQGKSKETQYF
size: .; D: .; J: TRBJ2-5; V: TRBV18; DNA: TGTGCCAGCTCACCACCCCCAGGACAAGAGACCCAGTACTTC; CDR3: CASSPPPGQETQYF
size: .; D: TRBD1; J: TRBJ2-1; V: TRBV5-1; DNA: TGCGCCAGCAGCTGGACAGGGGGGTCATTCAATGAGCAGTTCTTC; CDR3: CASSWTGGSFNEQFF
size: once; D: .; J: TRBJ1-6; V: TRBV20-1; DNA: TGCAGTGCTAGAGACGAAGGGCCCCTCCACTTT; CDR3: CSARDEGPLHF
size: .; D: .; J: TRBJ2-5; V: TRBV5-6; DNA: TGTGCCAGCAGCTTGGCGGGGACAGCCGGGGGGACCCAGTACTTC; CDR3: CASSLAGTAGGTQYF
size: .; D: .; J: TRBJ1-5; V: TRBV10-1; DNA: TGCGCCAGCAGTGAAGGGGTTGAACCCCAGCATTTT; CDR3: CASSEGVEPQHF
size: .; D: TRBD1; J: TRBJ1-2; V: TRBV7-2; DNA: TGTGCCAGCAGAGACCTGGAGGGGGCTGGAGGCTACACCTTC; CDR3: CASRDLEGAGGYTF
size: .; D: TRBD1; J: TRBJ1-1; V: TRBV6-5; DNA: TGTGCCAGCAGTCAGGGGGGCACGAACACTGAAGCTTTCTTT; CDR3: CASSQGGTNTEAFF
size: .; D: .; J: TRBJ1-6; V: TRBV7-2; DNA: TGTGCCAGCAGCCTTGGACGGATGAATTCACCCCTCCACTTT; CDR3: CASSLGRMNSPLHF
size: .; D: .; J: TRBJ1-6; V: TRBV18; DNA: TGTGCCAGCTCGTCAACCCAGGGTCTCCCCTATAATTCACCCCTCCACTTT; CDR3: CASSSTQGLPYNSPLHF
size: .; D: .; J: TRBJ2-3; V: TRBV4-3; DNA: TGCGCCAGCAGCCAAGATAGGGGGACAAAGTTGACAGATACGCAGTATTTT; CDR3: CASSQDRGTKLTDTQYF
size: .; D: .; J: TRBJ2-7; V: TRBV11-3; DNA: TGTGCCAGCAGCTTATTGCCGGGGGCGAGCGAGCAGTACTTC; CDR3: CASSLLPGASEQYF